This paragraph reports one T cell receptor beta chain. V shed 7 bases and J shed 10 bases, with 10 bases lying between them. Germline V CDR1 and CDR2: MNHEY, SMNVEV (reference sequence). The CDR3 is 10 residues long. The data stem from a study of T cell changes during pregnancy in multiple sclerosis. The assay was immunoSEQ multiplex PCR, and TCRdb's table has in-frame clones only and misses some. In the table there are about 62,000 clones, 80% to 95% of which are singletons. The chain is built from TRBV27 and TRBJ1-1; D might be TRBD1 (6 bases). This receptor was taken from a female donor with multiple sclerosis, enrolled in a pregnancy study. Here the sequenced sample was CD8+ T cells from peripheral blood mononuclear cells, taken in the second trimester of pregnancy. The CDR3 nucleotides are TGTGCCAGCATGAGGACAGCAGCTTTCTTT. Amino acid sequence: CASMRTAAFF.